These T cell receptor beta chains were read from a single sample in a study of shared clonotypes between healthy human individuals. Repertoires were generated with immunoSEQ multiplex PCR, while TCRdb's copy carries only in-frame clones and drops some. The sample shows some 1 million clones, 75% of them seen only once. The sample taken for sequencing was memory CD4+ T cells sorted from blood. These receptors originate from a man between 18 and 35 years old in good health. The CDR3 runs from the conserved cysteine through the conserved F or W. D genes are given only for firm matches. The size entry is marked missing in some rows and otherwise reads once, few, many or a size class.

clone size	J gene	V gene	D gene	CDR3 DNA	CDR3 protein
-	TRBJ2-3	TRBV27	TRBD2	TGTGCCAGGGTCCATAGCCCGACTAGCGGGGGTAGCACAGATACGCAGTATTTT	CARVHSPTSGGSTDTQYF
-	TRBJ2-3	TRBV5-8	TRBD2	TGTGCCAGCAGCTTGGCCAGGGGTAGCGGGAGGTCCACAGATACGCAGTATTTT	CASSLARGSGRSTDTQYF
once	TRBJ1-1	TRBV28	-	TGTGCCAGCAGCCCGCGGCACACTGAAGCTTTCTTT	CASSPRHTEAFF
-	TRBJ2-4	TRBV13	TRBD1	TGTGCCAGCAGCTACTCCGTGACAGGGGCAAACATTCAGTACTTC	CASSYSVTGANIQYF
-	TRBJ2-2	TRBV7-2	-	TGTGCCAGCAGCTCAGCCTCAGGGGCCGGGGAGCTGTTTTTT	CASSSASGAGELFF
-	TRBJ1-2	TRBV6-1	-	TGTGCCAGCGAGGATTTCTATGGCTACACCTTC	CASEDFYGYTF
-	TRBJ1-4	TRBV5-4	TRBD1	TGTGCCAGCAGCTCCTGGACAGGGGCAACTAATGAAAAACTGTTTTTT	CASSSWTGATNEKLFF
-	TRBJ1-5	TRBV19	-	TGTGCCAGTAGTATAGGTTCCGGGACGTTTTATAGCAATCAGCCCCAGCATTTT	CASSIGSGTFYSNQPQHF
-	TRBJ2-3	TRBV9	-	TGTGCCAGCAGCGTACGGGACGGAATCACAGATACGCAGTATTTT	CASSVRDGITDTQYF
once	TRBJ2-1	TRBV10-3	TRBD1	TGTGCCACCCGTGAGGGGGCAAATGAGCAGTTCTTC	CATREGANEQFF
-	TRBJ2-1	TRBV4-1	-	TGCGCCAGCAGCCAAGGGGAATCTCTTGACAATGAGCAGTTCTTC	CASSQGESLDNEQFF
few	TRBJ2-2	TRBV5-1	-	TGCGCCAGCAGCTTGTCCGCAGGGACCGGGGAGCTGTTTTTT	CASSLSAGTGELFF
-	TRBJ2-7	TRBV6-5	TRBD1	TGTGCCAGCAGTTACCGGGACAGGGGCTTCTACGAGCAGTACTTC	CASSYRDRGFYEQYF
-	TRBJ1-3	TRBV7-2	-	TGTGCCAGCAGCCAGAGCCTCTCTGGAAACACCATATATTTT	CASSQSLSGNTIYF
-	TRBJ2-7	TRBV11-2	-	TGTGCCAGCAGCTCGCCCCCGCCGGTGCAGTACGAGCAGTACTTC	CASSSPPPVQYEQYF
-	TRBJ1-1	TRBV5-1	TRBD1	TGCGCCAGCAGCCAAGGACAGGGGGTTCCTGAAGCTTTCTTT	CASSQGQGVPEAFF
-	TRBJ1-1	TRBV12-5	TRBD1	TGTGCTAGTGCCCAGGGGGCGTGGGACACTGAAGCTTTCTTT	CASAQGAWDTEAFF
-	TRBJ2-3	TRBV9	-	TGTGCCAGCAGCGTAGGGGGGCTAGATACGCAGTATTTT	CASSVGGLDTQYF
-	TRBJ1-1	TRBV10-3	-	TGTGCCATCAGGATGACAGGCATGAACACTGAAGCTTTCTTT	CAIRMTGMNTEAFF
-	TRBJ1-3	TRBV2	TRBD1	TGTGCCAGCAGTGACCAGGGGGGGATGGGTGGAAACACCATATATTTT	CASSDQGGMGGNTIYF
-	TRBJ2-1	TRBV4-3	TRBD1	TGCGCCAGCAGCCAAGGACAGGGGGGATTCGATGAGCAGTTCTTC	CASSQGQGGFDEQFF
-	TRBJ2-4	TRBV5-1	TRBD1	TGCGCCAGCAGCTCAGCCGGGACAGGGTTGAACATTCAGTACTTC	CASSSAGTGLNIQYF
-	TRBJ1-2	TRBV28	TRBD1	TGTGCCAGCAGGCCTACGACAGGGTTTGATGGCTACACCTTC	CASRPTTGFDGYTF
-	TRBJ1-3	TRBV5-4	-	TGTGCCAGCAGCCGAGGCGGGGGGCAAGGCGGAAACACCATATATTTT	CASSRGGGQGGNTIYF
-	TRBJ2-3	TRBV6-5	TRBD2	TGTGCCAGCAGTTACGCGGGACTAGATACAGATACGCAGTATTTT	CASSYAGLDTDTQYF
-	TRBJ2-3	TRBV5-4	-	TGTGCCAGCAGCTCGAGCCCTGGCACAGATACGCAGTATTTT	CASSSSPGTDTQYF
-	TRBJ2-1	TRBV28	TRBD2	TGTGCCAGCAGTTTACCAGCGGGGCTCTCCTACAATGAGCAGTTCTTC	CASSLPAGLSYNEQFF
-	TRBJ1-2	TRBV6-1	-	TGTGCCAGCAGCAAGGACACCCTTATTGGAGGCTACACCTTC	CASSKDTLIGGYTF
-	TRBJ1-3	TRBV7-9	-	TGTGCCAGCAGCTCGGGAGCCGTGTTTGGAAACACCATATATTTT	CASSSGAVFGNTIYF
-	TRBJ1-4	TRBV10-3	-	TGTGCCATCAGTGATCGGGGCCAGGGTGAAAAACTGTTTTTT	CAISDRGQGEKLFF
few	TRBJ2-1	TRBV28	TRBD2	TGTGCCAGCAGTTTCCGTTGGCTAGCGGGGATCCGCAATGAGCAGTTCTTC	CASSFRWLAGIRNEQFF
-	TRBJ2-1	TRBV6-6	TRBD1	TGTGCCACCTTACAGGGGAGCTCCTACAATGAGCAGTTCTTC	CATLQGSSYNEQFF
-	TRBJ1-1	TRBV18	-	TGTGCCAGCTCATCTGCACAGGACACTGAAGCTTTCTTT	CASSSAQDTEAFF
-	TRBJ2-3	TRBV11-2	-	TGTGCCAGCACCTTGGGGGTGGGTCAGGCAGATACGCAGTATTTT	CASTLGVGQADTQYF
once	TRBJ2-7	TRBV7-2	TRBD1	TGTGCCAGCAGCTGGGGACAGGGTGGGTACGAGCAGTACTTC	CASSWGQGGYEQYF
-	TRBJ2-1	TRBV7-2	-	TGTGCCAGCAGCCAACCAAAGGGGGGCGGGGCCCAGTTCTTC	CASSQPKGGGAQFF
-	TRBJ1-5	TRBV5-5	-	TGTGCCAGCAGCTTGGGCAGGGGAGGGCAGCCCCAGCATTTT	CASSLGRGGQPQHF
few	TRBJ1-2	TRBV5-1	-	TGCGCCAGCAGCTTGGCCGGACTACAGGATGGCTACACCTTC	CASSLAGLQDGYTF
-	TRBJ2-2	TRBV7-8	-	TGCGCCAGCAGCTTAGCGCCGCGGACCGGGGAGCTGTTTTTT	CASSLAPRTGELFF
-	TRBJ2-3	TRBV7-2	TRBD2	TGTGCCAGCAGCTTAGGAATGACGGGAGGCCGCACAGATACGCAGTATTTT	CASSLGMTGGRTDTQYF
-	TRBJ2-1	TRBV7-9	TRBD2	TGTGCCAGCAGGGCGGGACTAGCGGGAGTAGCTGAGCAGTTCTTC	CASRAGLAGVAEQFF
-	TRBJ2-7	TRBV7-6	-	TGTGCCAGCAGCCTGGACAGCATTAAAACCTACGAGCAGTACTTC	CASSLDSIKTYEQYF
-	TRBJ1-4	TRBV28	TRBD1	TGTGCCAGCACGGGACAGGGGACGTCTCCGAAACTGTTTTTT	CASTGQGTSPKLFF
-	TRBJ2-3	TRBV11-3	TRBD1	TGTGCCAGCAGCTTAGGGACAGGGGATACGCAGTATTTT	CASSLGTGDTQYF
-	TRBJ2-7	TRBV6-5	TRBD1	TGTGCCAGCAGTTACTCTTGGACAGGGAGCTACGAGCAGTACTTC	CASSYSWTGSYEQYF
-	TRBJ2-7	TRBV6-1	-	TGTGCCAGCAGCGAGACCTCCTACGAGCAGTACTTC	CASSETSYEQYF